This T cell receptor beta chain was profiled in a study of blood T cell repertoires in COVID-19. For the study at large: COVID-19 samples collected from the United States, Italy and Spain covered acute and convalescent phases.

Authors' methods: The authors estimated nucleated cell counts from reference gene primer amplification. The protocol was immunoSEQ multiplex PCR, while the TCRdb copy is restricted to in-frame clones and leaves out a portion. V, J and clone size are taken as reported in that table, and D and trimming were inferred from the DNA itself. The data contain some 160,000 clones, 65% to 80% of them singletons. The CDR3 is made up of 16 amino acids. Trimming left V 2 bases short and J 3 bases short, with 14 bases between. This TCR was recovered from a woman aged 70-85 years in a cohort exposed to, infected with or recovered from COVID-19 (not recorded which). The sample was PBMCs or T cells enriched from blood (not recorded which). This sequence joins TRBV23-1 and TRBJ2-1; D not certain. TRBV23-1 is an open reading frame, and its role is uncertain. The CDR3 coding sequence is TGCGCCAGCAGTCAAGAGTTCAGCGAGAACTACAATGAGCAGTTCTTC. This translates into CASSQEFSENYNEQFF.